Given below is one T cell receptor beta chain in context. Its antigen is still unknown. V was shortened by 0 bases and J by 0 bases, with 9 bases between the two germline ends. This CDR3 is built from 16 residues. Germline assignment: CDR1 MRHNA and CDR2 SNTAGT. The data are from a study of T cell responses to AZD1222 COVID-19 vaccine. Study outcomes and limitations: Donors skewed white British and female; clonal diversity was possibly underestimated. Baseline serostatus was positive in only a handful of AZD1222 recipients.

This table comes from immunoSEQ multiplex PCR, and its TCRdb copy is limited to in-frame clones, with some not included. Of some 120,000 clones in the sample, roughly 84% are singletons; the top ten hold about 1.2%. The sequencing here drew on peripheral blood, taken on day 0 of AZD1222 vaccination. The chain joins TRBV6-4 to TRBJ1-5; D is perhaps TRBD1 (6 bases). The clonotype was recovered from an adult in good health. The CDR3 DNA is TGTGCCAGCAGTGACTCGGGACAAAGTAGCAATCAGCCCCAGCATTTT. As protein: CASSDSGQSSNQPQHF.